The rows below give T cell receptor beta chains drawn from one sample of a study of cytomegalovirus exposure and HLA in healthy donors. The data were produced by immunoSEQ multiplex PCR, yet TCRdb's version contains in-frame clones alone and is incomplete. This table has 150,000 to 200,000 clones, around three quarters appearing once. The sample taken for sequencing was PBMCs. These TCRs come from a boy aged 5-17 years in good health and CMV-seronegative. CDR3s leave out the opening cysteine and the closing phenylalanine or tryptophan. The order of the fields is D gene, J gene, V gene, CDR3 protein. A D gene is named only where the DNA matches it firmly.

TRBD2 TRBJ2-1 TRBV6-1 ASSTTSGGAHEQF
. TRBJ1-2 TRBV7-2 ASSFGVTADRLNYGYT
. TRBJ1-1 TRBV5-1 ASSLGGGGTEAF
. TRBJ2-7 TRBV4-3 ASSQDFRQYEQY
. TRBJ2-7 TRBV11-2 ASSLVGGGELRDEQY
. TRBJ1-6 TRBV27 ASSKRGGQGHNSPLH
TRBD2 TRBJ2-3 TRBV6-6 ASSRISGGGTDTQY
TRBD1 TRBJ2-2 TRBV6-4 ASGDRWGAGELF
TRBD2 TRBJ2-3 TRBV15 ATRRAGELTDTQY
. TRBJ2-2 TRBV14 ASSLVGTRNFGELF
TRBD1 TRBJ2-7 TRBV5-6 ASSGGQVISYEQY
. TRBJ1-2 TRBV30 AWVQGGYGYT
. TRBJ2-5 TRBV6-6 ASSYATGETQY
TRBD1 TRBJ1-1 TRBV5-6 ASSRTGGAGTEAF